What follows are 17 T cell receptor beta chains derived from one specimen sequenced in a study of blood T cell repertoires in COVID-19. The assay was immunoSEQ multiplex PCR, and TCRdb's table has in-frame clones only and misses some. The sample carries 200,000 to 250,000 clones, 75% to 85% recorded once. The sample consisted of peripheral blood. The receptors here all came from a woman aged 30 to 39 with COVID-19, enrolled during active disease.

The chain joins TRBV4-1 to TRBJ1-3; TRBD1 is a possible D gene (6 bases). Trimming removed 8 bases at V and 0 bases at J, with 20 bases between. This CDR3 has 17 amino acids. Germline V gene data show CDR1 as MGHRA and CDR2 as YSYEKL. CDR3 nucleotide sequence: TGCGCCAGCCGAGATACATCGACAGGCTACTCTGGAAACACCATATATTTT. This codes for CASRDTSTGYSGNTIYF.

This chain uses TRBV5-4 with TRBJ2-1; possibly TRBD2 for D (5 bases). Trimming removed 3 bases from V and 7 bases from J, with 14 bases in between. The CDR3 runs to 14 residues. Germline V CDR1 and CDR2: SGHNT, YYREEE (reference sequence). In DNA, the CDR3 is TGTGCCAGCAGCTCCAAAGAGGGCTCTAATGAGCAGTTCTTC. Protein product: CASSSKEGSNEQFF. The complete variable domain, with remaining parts taken from reference TRBV5-4 and TRBJ2-1, reads ETGVTQSPTHLIKTRGQQVTLRCSSQSGHNTVSWYQQALGQGPQFIFQYYREEENGRGNFPPRFSGLQFPNYSSELNVNALELDDSALYLCASSSKEGSNEQFFGPGTRLTVL.

J is TRBJ1-2 and V is TRBV7-9; D ambiguous. Germline V lookup: CDR1 SEHNR, CDR2 FQNEAQ (reference sequence). The V end was cut by 2 bases, the J end by 4 bases, with 11 bases between. The CDR3 loop spans 14 amino acids. DNA for the CDR3: TGTGCCAGCAGCTTACTAATCGGGTCCTATGGCTACACCTTC. Its translation: CASSLLIGSYGYTF.

Only one count was recorded for this clone. The gene calls are TRBV14 and TRBJ2-7; D is ambiguous. Trimming removed 4 bases at V and 2 bases at J, with 12 bases between. This CDR3 is built from 14 residues. The germline V gene encodes CDR1 SGHDN and CDR2 FVKESK. Written as DNA, the CDR3 is TGTGCCAGCAGCCCTAAAGCACTAACCTACGAGCAGTACTTC. Amino acids: CASSPKALTYEQYF.

The chain combines TRBV5-4 with TRBJ1-4, with TRBD1 matching 9 bases. With V trimmed by 5 bases and J by 0 bases, 17 bases remained unmatched. Germline values: CDR1 SGHNT, CDR2 YYREEE (reference sequence). This CDR3 comprises 20 residues. CDR3 loop: CASSSRKGQGEFATNEKLFF. CDR3 coding DNA: TGTGCCAGCAGTTCCCGGAAGGGACAGGGCGAATTTGCAACTAATGAAAAACTGTTTTTT. Based on the CDR3 plus reference TRBV5-4 and TRBJ1-4, the full variable domain is ETGVTQSPTHLIKTRGQQVTLRCSSQSGHNTVSWYQQALGQGPQFIFQYYREEENGRGNFPPRFSGLQFPNYSSELNVNALELDDSALYLCASSSRKGQGEFATNEKLFFGSGTQLSVL.

The chain carries TRBV10-3 and TRBJ2-7; TRBD1 aligns across 9 bases. The ends lost 8 bases at V and 4 bases at J; junction bases unmatched: 9. There are 14 residues in the CDR3. Germline CDR1 and CDR2: ENHRY and SYGVKD. In DNA, the CDR3 is TGTGCCATCTGGCGGACAGGGGCTGGGTACGAGCAGTACTTC. Amino acids: CAIWRTGAGYEQYF.

CDR3 region: CASSPDQGADQPQHF. CDR3 nucleotides: TGTGCCAGCAGCCCTGATCAGGGGGCTGATCAGCCCCAGCATTTT. The V gene is TRBV7-2, the J gene TRBJ1-5; 8 nucleotides align to TRBD1. There are 15 residues in the CDR3. With 5 bases clipped from V and 5 bases from J, the junction kept 8 bases outside the gene matches. The germline gives CDR1 SGHTA, CDR2 FQGNSA.

The sample holds a few counts of this clone. The genes are TRBV3-1 (or the pseudogene TRBV3-2) and TRBJ2-2, with D perhaps TRBD1 (5 bases). The ends were cut back, 1 base at V and 0 bases at J, with 9 bases in the middle. The CDR3 is made up of 16 amino acids. Germline V gene data show CDR1 as LGHDT and CDR2 as YNNKEL (reference sequence). CDR3 loop: CASSQASGSNTGELFF. Here the CDR3 DNA reads TGTGCCAGCAGCCAAGCTTCAGGGTCGAACACCGGGGAGCTGTTTTTT.

V is TRBV9 and J is TRBJ2-3, with TRBD2 matching over 8 bases. CDR3 length: 15 amino acids. Germline values: CDR1 SGDLS, CDR2 YYNGEE. Germline trimming cut 4 bases from V and 2 bases from J; bases unmatched to any gene: 6. CDR3 bases: TGTGCCAGCAGCTTCGGGGGGGCGGACACAGATACGCAGTATTTT. Encoded protein: CASSFGGADTDTQYF.

This clone was seen only a few times. This rearrangement joins TRBV5-6 to TRBJ2-1; TRBD1 agrees at 11 bases. The CDR3 consists of 15 residues. Trimming cost V 4 bases and J 4 bases; bases outside gene matches: 4. Per the germline V gene, CDR1 is SGHDT and CDR2 is YYEEEE. CDR3 DNA: TGTGCCAGCAGCCAGGACAGGGGGCCATACAATGAGCAGTTCTTC. Translated, it gives CASSQDRGPYNEQFF.

The chain recombines TRBV5-1 with TRBJ2-1, with TRBD2 identical over 14 bases. The germline V gene has CDR1 SGHRS and CDR2 YFSETQ. CDR3 length: 16 residues. V gave up 3 bases and J gave up 8 bases; unmatched junction bases: 7. As DNA, the CDR3 is TGCGCCAGCAGCTGGGGGACTAGCGGGAGATTGGATGAGCAGTTCTTC. It translates to CASSWGTSGRLDEQFF.

The chain employs TRBV5-1 and TRBJ1-2; D remains ambiguous. The germline gives CDR1 SGHRS, CDR2 YFSETQ. V gave up 3 bases and J gave up 6 bases, with 9 bases separating them. The CDR3 covers 12 residues. In DNA, the CDR3 is TGCGCCAGCAGCTCGACTGTCGATGGCTACACCTTC. It is translated as CASSSTVDGYTF.

In DNA, the CDR3 is TGCGCCAGCAGCCCGGAGTTGACAGGGTGGACTGAAGCTTTCTTT. Translation: CASSPELTGWTEAFF. The chain has TRBV4-3 and TRBJ1-1; TRBD1 aligns across 7 bases. The V gene end was trimmed by 4 bases and the J gene end by 5 bases; junction bases not matched to a gene: 10. CDR1 LGHNA and CDR2 YSLEER come from the germline V gene. This CDR3 region has 15 residues.

V and J are TRBV5-6 and TRBJ2-7; TRBD1 aligns across 8 bases. There are 13 residues in the CDR3. Germline V gives CDR1 SGHDT, CDR2 YYEEEE. Trimming at V came to 4 bases and at J to 4 bases, leaving 4 bases not matched to a gene. The CDR3 bases are TGTGCCAGCAGCCACCGGACAGGGTACGAGCAGTACTTC. This translates into CASSHRTGYEQYF.

This clone appeared a few times. J is TRBJ1-6 and V is TRBV25-1; D might be TRBD1 (6 bases). This CDR3 comprises 15 residues. V lost 2 bases to trimming and J lost 8 bases, with 13 bases between them. Germline CDR1 and CDR2: MGHDK and SYGVNS. Here the CDR3 reads CASSEGQPWDSPLHF. The CDR3 region has the DNA TGTGCCAGCAGTGAAGGACAGCCTTGGGATTCACCCCTCCACTTT.

The rearrangement uses TRBV7-3 and TRBJ2-1; TRBD2 agrees at 10 bases. The CDR3 runs to 14 residues. CDR1 is SGHTA and CDR2 is FQGTGA in the germline V gene. The V gene end was trimmed by 8 bases and the J gene end by 6 bases; junction bases not matched to a gene: 7. CDR3 bases: TGTGCCAGCCAACCAGCGGGAGGGACCAATGAGCAGTTCTTC. Protein sequence: CASQPAGGTNEQFF. Filled out from reference TRBV7-3 and TRBJ2-1, the complete variable domain reads GAGVSQTPSNKVTEKGKYVELRCDPISGHTALYWYRQSLGQGPEFLIYFQGTGAADDSGLPNDRFFAVRPEGSVSTLKIQRTERGDSAVYLCASQPAGGTNEQFFGPGTRLTVL.

The chain employs TRBV27 and TRBJ2-7; 8 bases map to TRBD1. Germline V gives CDR1 MNHEY, CDR2 SMNVEV (reference sequence). The CDR3 consists of 14 residues. V lost 7 bases and J lost 2; bases outside the gene matches: 7. The CDR3, as DNA: TGTGCCAGCACCCCCCAGGGACAGGCCTACGAGCAGTACTTC. Translating gives CASTPQGQAYEQYF.